This T cell receptor beta chain was documented in a study of blood T cell repertoires in COVID-19. Profiled with immunoSEQ multiplex PCR; TCRdb holds only in-frame clones, not every one. The sample consists of around 200,000 clones, 85% to 90% of them appearing once. The CDR3 extends over 17 amino acids. CDR1 is MNHNS and CDR2 is SASEGT in the germline V gene. Germline trimming cut 3 bases from V and 0 bases from J; bases unmatched to any gene: 6. The sample consisted of peripheral blood. The rearrangement joins TRBV6-1 to TRBJ1-5, with 9 bases aligning to TRBD1. The receptor was isolated from an elderly man with acute or convalescent COVID-19. This CDR3 reads CASSDPGQGHSNQPQHF. The CDR3 DNA is TGTGCCAGCAGTGACCCGGGACAGGGACATAGCAATCAGCCCCAGCATTTT.